A selection of T cell receptor beta chains follows, all from one sample in a study of cytomegalovirus exposure and HLA in healthy donors. Sequencing used immunoSEQ multiplex PCR; TCRdb keeps in-frame clones, though not all of them. The sample holds roughly 98,000 clones, about 70% seen once. Sequenced input: PBMCs. These receptors were taken from a woman in her 70s in good health and CMV-seropositive. The CDR3 runs from the conserved cysteine through the conserved F or W. A D gene is named only where the DNA matches it firmly. Expanded clones are given a class, and other clones once, few, many or no size at all.

v_call,clone_size,j_call,cdr3_length,d_call,cdr3_nt,cdr3_aa
TRBV7-9,few,TRBJ2-5,18,TRBD2,TGTGCCAGCAGACGAAAGCCGGGAGGAGGGTCTCGTCAAGAGACCCAGTACTTC,CASRRKPGGGSRQETQYF
TRBV21-1,.,TRBJ2-1,12,.,TGTGCCAGCAGCACGACAGGGGGCACGCAGTTCTTC,CASSTTGGTQFF
TRBV9,.,TRBJ2-7,14,TRBD1,TGTGCCAGCAGCGTCGGGACAGACCCCTACGAGCAGTACTTC,CASSVGTDPYEQYF
TRBV28,.,TRBJ2-5,12,.,TGTGCCAGCAGTTTGACAGGAGAGACCCAGTACTTC,CASSLTGETQYF
TRBV15,.,TRBJ2-1,18,TRBD2,TGTGCCACCAGCAGATCCGGGACTAGCGGGAGGGGCTACAATGAGCAGTTCTTC,CATSRSGTSGRGYNEQFF
TRBV9,.,TRBJ2-3,13,.,TGTGCCAGCAGCCCCTACTCCGGGGATACGCAGTATTTT,CASSPYSGDTQYF
TRBV4-3,.,TRBJ1-2,15,.,TGCGCCAGCAGCCAAGATGCGACAGGTGGCTATGGCTACACCTTC,CASSQDATGGYGYTF
TRBV2,.,TRBJ2-2,17,TRBD2,TGTGCCAGCAGGGCCGGGACTAGAGGATCTGGGGCCGGGGAGCGGTTTTTT,CASRAGTRGSGAGERFF
TRBV5-1,.,TRBJ2-3,14,TRBD1,TGCGCCAGTAGGACAGGGATGGGCCCAGATACGCAGTATTTT,CASRTGMGPDTQYF
TRBV27,.,TRBJ2-7,13,.,TGTGCCAGCAGTTTAGGACAGTTCTACGAGCAGTACTTC,CASSLGQFYEQYF
TRBV14,few,TRBJ2-7,16,.,TGTGCCAGCAGCCAAGGGGGGGGCGTGCCCTCCTACGAGCAGTACTTC,CASSQGGGVPSYEQYF
TRBV5-5,.,TRBJ2-7,15,TRBD1,TGTGCCAGCACCCAGCAGCAGGGGGCCTCCTACGAGCAGTACTTC,CASTQQQGASYEQYF
TRBV5-1,few,TRBJ2-4,18,TRBD2,TGCGCCAGCAGCCCACTTTCTAGCGGGGTTCTAGCCAAAAACATTCAGTACTTC,CASSPLSSGVLAKNIQYF
TRBV5-1,.,TRBJ2-2,12,.,TGCGCCAGCAGCTTGGCAGGGAAGGAGCTGTTTTTT,CASSLAGKELFF
TRBV7-9,.,TRBJ2-3,16,TRBD2,TGTGCCAGCAGCCCCTCCCAGCGGGGGAGCACAGATACGCAGTATTTT,CASSPSQRGSTDTQYF
TRBV7-8,.,TRBJ2-4,14,TRBD2,TGTGCCAGCAGCCCGACTAGCGTCAAAAACATTCAGTACTTC,CASSPTSVKNIQYF
TRBV7-2,few,TRBJ2-1,16,TRBD2,TGTGCCAGCAGCGTAGCGCGCGGGGGGGCTTACAATGAGCAGTTCTTC,CASSVARGGAYNEQFF
TRBV15,.,TRBJ1-5,16,.,TGTGCCACCAGCAGAGATTTTGGGCAACCCAATCAGCCCCAGCATTTT,CATSRDFGQPNQPQHF
TRBV6-1,few,TRBJ2-7,11,TRBD2,TGTGCCAGCAGCAACGGGGGGGCGCAGTACTTC,CASSNGGAQYF
TRBV27,.,TRBJ2-7,17,TRBD1,TGTGCCAGCAGTCCCCTAGGTGCCGGGACAGGTACCTACGAGCAGTACTTC,CASSPLGAGTGTYEQYF
TRBV7-8,few,TRBJ2-3,17,.,TGTGCCAGCAGCTTAGGAGCAGGGCCTCGGGTAGAGGATACGCAGTATTTT,CASSLGAGPRVEDTQYF
TRBV7-2,few,TRBJ2-1,15,TRBD2,TGTGCCAGCAGCAGGTTAGCGGGGGGGGCGGATGAGCAGTTCTTC,CASSRLAGGADEQFF
TRBV19,once,TRBJ2-5,21,TRBD2,TGTGCCAGTAGTATAGCCCAATCCGGGACTAGCGGGAGGTCGGGGCAAGAGACCCAGTACTTC,CASSIAQSGTSGRSGQETQYF
TRBV9,.,TRBJ2-1,20,TRBD2,TGTGCCAGCAGCGTATTAGAGGCGGGAGGTTACCTACCCCCCTACAATGAGCAGTTCTTC,CASSVLEAGGYLPPYNEQFF
TRBV18,once,TRBJ2-7,14,TRBD1,TGTGCCAGCTCACCAAGGGGACAGGGCTACGAGCAGTACTTC,CASSPRGQGYEQYF
TRBV19,.,TRBJ2-1,15,TRBD2,TGTGCCAGTAGTATTAGGGCTAGCGGGACCAATGAGCAGTTCTTC,CASSIRASGTNEQFF